Following are 22 T cell receptor beta chains from one sample sequenced in a study of T cell clonality in common variable immunodeficiency. The assay was immunoSEQ multiplex PCR, and TCRdb's table has in-frame clones only and misses some. In total the sample includes tens of thousands of clones, none of them seen once. The specimen sequenced was peripheral blood mononuclear cells. Receptors originate from a person aged 18-70 years in good health.

The DNA read from the CDR3 is TGTGCCAGCTCGGCCGGACAGCCTATAGAGACC. Amino acid sequence: CASSAGQPIET. The whole CDR3 protein reads CASSAGQPIETQYF. This chain links TRBV18 with TRBJ2-5; D possibly corresponds to TRBD1 (6 bases). The read ends 3 residues shy of where the CDR3 ends; the end is completed using the germline J gene. This CDR3 spans 14 amino acids. Germline-derived CDR1 and CDR2 are KGHSH and LQKENI. The ends were cut back, 6 bases at V and 4 bases at J, with 15 bases in the middle.

The table lists this clone with a few counts. Read data end 3 residues before the CDR3 end; the end is taken from the germline J gene. The rearrangement uses TRBV19 and TRBJ1-6; 8 bases line up with TRBD1. The CDR3 consists of 16 residues. Losses at the gene ends were 7 bases for V and 5 bases for J; bases not matched to a gene: 10. From germline, CDR1 is LNHDA and CDR2 SQIVND (reference sequence). Partial CDR3 DNA: TGTGCCAGTATCATGGACAGGGAGAGTGATAATTCACCC. It codes for CASIMDRESDNSP. Given in full, the CDR3 is CASIMDRESDNSPLHF.

At least ten counts were recorded for this clone. The CDR3 extends 3 residues past the end of the read, so its final part is completed from the germline J gene. The V call is TRBV19, the J call TRBJ2-5; 9 nucleotides match TRBD1. The CDR3 is 15 amino acids. Germline V CDR1 and CDR2: LNHDA, SQIVND (reference sequence). V shed 4 bases and J 1 base; nucleotides not matched to a gene: 4. The DNA read from the CDR3 is TGTGCCAGTAGTACCCCGGACAGGGGCCAAGAGACC. Its translation is CASSTPDRGQET. The full CDR3 reads CASSTPDRGQETQYF.

This clone was picked up many times. Read coverage stops 3 residues before the CDR3 terminus; the germline J gene supplies the remainder. V and J are TRBV18 and TRBJ2-1, with unresolved D. V lost 3 bases to trimming and J lost 0 bases, with 9 bases between them. Germline values: CDR1 KGHSH, CDR2 LQKENI. The CDR3 totals 15 residues. CDR3 loop: CASSPKAFSYNEQFF. The CDR3 DNA, read in part, is TGTGCCAGCTCACCGAAAGCGTTCTCCTACAATGAG.

This clone has at least ten counts. The read stops 3 residues short of the end of the CDR3; the missing end is completed from the germline J gene. V gene TRBV7-3 combines with J gene TRBJ2-3, with D maybe TRBD1 (5 bases). The CDR3 covers 14 residues. Germline-derived CDR1 and CDR2 are SGHTA and FQGTGA. Deletions cut 0 bases from V and 2 bases from J, with 6 bases between. The CDR3 bases that were read are TGTGCCAGCAGCTTAACAGGGGTCACAGATACG. It codes for CASSLTGVTDT. The entire CDR3 protein reads CASSLTGVTDTQYF. Full variable domain (rest looked up from reference TRBV7-3 and TRBJ2-3): GAGVSQTPSNKVTEKGKYVELRCDPISGHTALYWYRQSLGQGPEFLIYFQGTGAADDSGLPNDRFFAVRPEGSVSTLKIQRTERGDSAVYLCASSLTGVTDTQYFGPGTRLTVL.

This clone was counted at least ten times. The sequence runs out 3 residues before the end of the CDR3; the remainder is reconstructed from the germline J gene. This sequence joins TRBV29-1 and TRBJ2-5, with D tentatively TRBD1 (5 bases). Trimming stripped 1 base from V and 5 bases from J, with 14 bases between. CDR3 length: 14 amino acids. Germline assignment: CDR1 SQVTM and CDR2 ANQGSEA. The sequenced part of the CDR3 DNA is TGCAGCGTTGAAGTTCTAGAACAGGTGGAGACC. Its protein is CSVEVLEQVET. The whole CDR3 is CSVEVLEQVETQYF. Drawing the rest from reference TRBV29-1 and TRBJ2-5, the complete variable domain is SAVISQKPSRDICQRGTSLTIQCQVDSQVTMMFWYRQQPGQSLTLIATANQGSEATYESGFVIDKFPISRPNLTFSTLTVSNMSPEDSSIYLCSVEVLEQVETQYFGPGTRLLVL.

This clone was recorded at least ten times. The CDR3 extends 3 residues past the end of the read, so its final part is completed from the germline J gene. The V call is TRBV30, the J call TRBJ1-4; the D gene is possibly TRBD1 (6 bases). This CDR3 is 14 amino acids long. Trimming shortened V by 0 bases and J by 7 bases, and 12 bases separated the two germline ends. CDR1 and CDR2 (germline): GTSNPN, SVGIG (reference sequence). The chain's CDR3 is CAWSVQGVGEKLFF. The covered CDR3 bases are TGTGCCTGGAGTGTACAGGGAGTGGGTGAAAAA.

This clone was counted ten times or more. The observed sequence ends 3 residues before the CDR3 terminus, with the missing tail filled in from the germline J gene. The gene calls are TRBV23-1 and TRBJ2-2; D remains ambiguous. TRBV23-1 is an ORF for which the function is uncertain. This CDR3 comprises 17 residues. Trimming left V 2 bases short and J 3 bases short, with 16 bases between. The CDR3 loop reads CASSQPNLSSHTGELFF. The CDR3 bases that were read are TGCGCCAGCAGTCAACCCAACCTTAGCAGCCACACCGGGGAG.

At least ten counts were recorded for this clone. From the germline J gene comes the end of the CDR3, since the read stops 3 residues before it. This rearrangement joins TRBV5-1 to TRBJ2-1; 7 bases agree with TRBD1. After removal of 0 bases from V and 8 bases from J, the junction contained 11 bases not matched to a gene. The CDR3 spans 16 residues. CDR1 is SGHRS, CDR2 YFSETQ, per germline. Partial CDR3 DNA: TGCGCCAGCAGCTTGGTAGGGGACAGAGATCTCGATGAG. It encodes CASSLVGDRDLDE. In full, the CDR3 reads CASSLVGDRDLDEQFF.

This clone was counted ten times or more. The read stops 3 residues short of the end of the CDR3; the missing end is completed from the germline J gene. The chain couples TRBV23-1 to TRBJ1-5, with D maybe TRBD1 (6 bases). TRBV23-1 falls under the ORF class, with uncertain function. CDR3 length: 14 residues. With 4 bases removed from V and 6 bases from J, the gap between germline ends came to 13 bases. CDR3 in amino acids: CASSLNRDGQPQHF. The CDR3 DNA, read in part, is TGCGCCAGCAGTCTCAACAGGGACGGTCAGCCC.

This clone was counted ten times or more. The CDR3 end is not reached by the read, which stops 3 residues before it; the germline J gene fills it in. V and J are TRBV18 and TRBJ1-6; a possible D gene is TRBD1 (6 bases). This CDR3 is 17 amino acids long. Trimming cost V 2 bases and J 7 bases, with 18 bases left between them. CDR1 and CDR2 from the germline V gene are KGHSH and LQKENI. The CDR3 reads CASSPSVWGRDNSPLHF. Partial CDR3 DNA: TGTGCCAGCTCACCAAGTGTGTGGGGGCGCGACAATTCACCC.

This clone was counted at least ten times. The sequenced fragment ends 3 residues before the CDR3 boundary, so the rest is inferred from the germline J gene. J is TRBJ2-7 and V is TRBV7-6; a weak D match, TRBD1 (5 bases). The CDR3 runs 18 residues. CDR1 and CDR2 from the germline V gene are SGHVS and FNYEAQ. Trimming left V 3 bases short and J 1 base short, with 22 bases between. CDR3 bases read: TGTGCCAGCAGCTTTTCGGCAGGGCCGTCGTCGATTTCCTACGAG. Translated: CASSFSAGPSSISYE. The whole CDR3 protein reads CASSFSAGPSSISYEQYF.

The table lists this clone with many counts. The read ends 3 residues early relative to the CDR3; the germline J gene fills the gap. This chain links TRBV29-1 with TRBJ2-7, with TRBD1 as a possible D gene (6 bases). The CDR3 covers 13 residues. V was cut by 4 bases and J by 5 bases, with 15 bases left in between. Germline loops: CDR1 SQVTM, CDR2 ANQGSEA. The part of the CDR3 DNA that was read is TGCAGCGTTGGGGACAACGCCGTTCACGAG. Translated: CSVGDNAVHE. The whole CDR3 protein reads CSVGDNAVHEQYF.

This clone has ten or more counts. The missing CDR3 end, 3 residues past where the read stops, is filled in from the germline J gene. The chain combines TRBV7-9 with TRBJ2-7; D is unresolved. V was shortened by 2 bases and J by 2 bases, with 13 bases between the two germline ends. This CDR3 has 15 residues. CDR1 is SEHNR, CDR2 FQNEAQ, per germline (reference sequence). Incomplete CDR3 DNA: TGTGCCAGCAGCTTACCTACTGGGCCTACCTACGAG. It yields the protein CASSLPTGPTYE. The CDR3 reads in full as CASSLPTGPTYEQYF.

About this clone: The CDR3 end lies 3 residues beyond the end of the read and is filled in from the germline J gene. The rearrangement uses TRBV7-9 and TRBJ1-5, with 8 bases lining up with TRBD1. J gave up 6 bases and V 5 bases, and 9 bases lay outside the gene matches. Germline CDR1 is SEHNR and CDR2 is FQNEAQ (reference sequence). The CDR3 is 15 residues long. The CDR3 region is CASSMTGEKGQPQHF. The sequenced CDR3 bases are TGTGCCAGCAGCATGACAGGGGAAAAGGGTCAGCCC.

This clone appeared many times. Read data end 3 residues before the CDR3 end; the end is taken from the germline J gene. The V call is TRBV20-1, the J call TRBJ2-3; tentatively, D is TRBD2 (6 bases). CDR3 length: 14 residues. The germline V gene has CDR1 DFQATT and CDR2 SNEGSKA (reference sequence). V shed 2 bases and J shed 4 bases, with 13 bases lying between them. Incomplete CDR3 DNA: TGCAGTGCTAGATACTCCCCGGGGGCAGATACG. Amino acids: CSARYSPGADT. From start to end, the CDR3 is CSARYSPGADTQYF.

This clone was seen repeatedly, ten times or more. The CDR3 protein is CASSLGHRFSGNTIYF. CDR3 DNA (partial): TGCGCCAGCAGCTTGGGGCACCGATTCTCTGGAAACACC. The chain combines TRBV5-1 with TRBJ1-3, with D hard to call. The CDR3 is cut off 3 residues early in the read; its end comes from the germline J gene. CDR1 and CDR2 (germline): SGHRS, YFSETQ. V was cut by 0 bases and J by 0 bases, with 10 bases left in between. The CDR3 has 16 amino acids.

Concerning this clone: Sequencing ends 3 residues short of the CDR3 end; the germline J gene provides the rest. The chain employs TRBV5-1 and TRBJ2-2; TRBD1 matches 7 bases. Germline lookup yields CDR1 SGHRS and CDR2 YFSETQ. The CDR3 sequence is 16 residues long. CDR3 amino acids: CASSLAGSGGNEKLFF. Partial CDR3 DNA: TGCGCCAGCAGCTTGGCCGGGTCAGGGGGTAATGAAAAG.

This clone has ten or more counts. Read coverage stops 3 residues before the CDR3 terminus; the germline J gene supplies the remainder. This chain uses TRBV20-1 with TRBJ2-7; 8 bases fit TRBD1. Trimming took 0 bases from V and 5 from J; bases not matched to a gene: 9. Germline CDR1 is DFQATT and CDR2 is SNEGSKA (reference sequence). This CDR3 contains 15 residues. This CDR3 reads CSARDLRTGKNEQYF. The covered CDR3 bases are TGCAGTGCTAGAGATCTTAGGACAGGGAAAAACGAG.

This clone was observed many times. The observed sequence ends 3 residues before the CDR3 terminus, with the missing tail filled in from the germline J gene. This rearrangement joins TRBV20-1 to TRBJ2-5; the match to TRBD2 covers 9 bases. Trimming removed 3 bases from V and 4 bases from J; junction bases left unmatched: 12. Germline lookup yields CDR1 DFQATT and CDR2 SNEGSKA (reference sequence). This CDR3 contains 16 residues. The CDR3 protein is CSARKERGVLGETQYF. The DNA read from the CDR3 is TGCAGTGCTAGGAAGGAGCGGGGGGTTTTAGGAGAGACC.

This clone was counted at least ten times. The CDR3 end lies 3 residues beyond the end of the read and is filled in from the germline J gene. V usage is TRBV5-6 and J usage is TRBJ2-7, with a tentative D call TRBD2 (7 bases). V was clipped by 6 bases and J by 5 bases, with 18 bases between them. This CDR3 has 14 residues. Germline lookup yields CDR1 SGHDT and CDR2 YYEEEE. CDR3 in amino acids: CASKAWGGGDEQYF. The sequenced part of the CDR3 DNA is TGTGCCAGCAAAGCTTGGGGGGGCGGGGACGAG.

This clone was seen at least ten times. Read data end 3 residues before the CDR3 end; the end is taken from the germline J gene. The gene calls are TRBV6-2 or TRBV6-3 and TRBJ2-7; a weak D match, TRBD1 (6 bases). Looked up from germline, CDR1 is MNHEY and CDR2 is SVGEGT. V dropped 6 bases and J dropped 4 bases, with 16 bases sitting between them. The CDR3 is 14 residues long. The CDR3 bases that were read are TGTGCCAGCAGCGCCGGGACATTTGTGTACGAG. Its protein product is CASSAGTFVYE. The whole CDR3 is CASSAGTFVYEQYF.